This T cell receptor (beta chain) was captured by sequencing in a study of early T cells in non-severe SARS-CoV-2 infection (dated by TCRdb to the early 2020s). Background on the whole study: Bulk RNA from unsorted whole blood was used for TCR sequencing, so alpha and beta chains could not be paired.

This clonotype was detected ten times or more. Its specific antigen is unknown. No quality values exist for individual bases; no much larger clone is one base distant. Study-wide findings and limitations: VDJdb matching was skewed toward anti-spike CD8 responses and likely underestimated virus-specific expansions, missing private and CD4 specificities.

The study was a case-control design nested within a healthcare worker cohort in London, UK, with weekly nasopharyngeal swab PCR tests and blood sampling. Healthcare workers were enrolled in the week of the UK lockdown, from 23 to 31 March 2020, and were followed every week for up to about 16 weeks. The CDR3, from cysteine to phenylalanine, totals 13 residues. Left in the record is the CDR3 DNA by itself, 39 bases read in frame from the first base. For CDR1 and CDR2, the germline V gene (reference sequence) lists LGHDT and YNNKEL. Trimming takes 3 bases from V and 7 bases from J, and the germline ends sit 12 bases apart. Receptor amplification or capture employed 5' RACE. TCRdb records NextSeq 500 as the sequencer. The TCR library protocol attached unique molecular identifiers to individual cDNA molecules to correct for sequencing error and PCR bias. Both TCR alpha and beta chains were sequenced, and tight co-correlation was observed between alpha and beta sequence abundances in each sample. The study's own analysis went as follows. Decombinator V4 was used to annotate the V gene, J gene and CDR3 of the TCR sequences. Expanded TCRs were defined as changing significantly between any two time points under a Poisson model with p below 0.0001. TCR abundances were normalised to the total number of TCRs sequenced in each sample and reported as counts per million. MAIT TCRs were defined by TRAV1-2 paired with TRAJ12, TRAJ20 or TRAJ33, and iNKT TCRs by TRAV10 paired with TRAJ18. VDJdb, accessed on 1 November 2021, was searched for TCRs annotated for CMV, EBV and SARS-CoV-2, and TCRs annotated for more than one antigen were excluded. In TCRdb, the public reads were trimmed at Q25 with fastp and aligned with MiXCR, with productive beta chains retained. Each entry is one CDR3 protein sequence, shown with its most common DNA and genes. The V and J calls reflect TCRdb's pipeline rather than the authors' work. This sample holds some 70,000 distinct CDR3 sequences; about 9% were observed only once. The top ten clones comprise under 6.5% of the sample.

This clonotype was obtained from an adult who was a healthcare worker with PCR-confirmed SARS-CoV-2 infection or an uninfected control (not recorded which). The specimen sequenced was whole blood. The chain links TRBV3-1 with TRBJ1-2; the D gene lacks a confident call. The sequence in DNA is TGTGCCAGCAGCCATGAAATACTAGGTGGCTACACCTTC. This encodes CASSHEILGGYTF.